This entry describes one TCR beta chain. The sample belongs to a study of early T cells in non-severe SARS-CoV-2 infection. Trimming pared 1 base from V and 2 bases from J, leaving 12 bases between. The CDR3 is 16 residues long. From the 5' RACE reads, TCRdb called clonotypes with MiXCR, one entry per CDR3 protein. The sample has about 48,000 distinct CDR3 sequences, 6.2% seen once; the top ten hold about 7%. This chain links TRBV12-3 or TRBV12-4 with TRBJ1-5; D ambiguous. This receptor was identified in an adult who was a healthcare worker with PCR-confirmed SARS-CoV-2 infection or an uninfected control (not recorded which). This material consisted of whole blood, taken at baseline. CDR3 sequence: CASSLGLGLGNQPQHF. CDR3 in DNA: TGTGCCAGCAGTTTAGGGCTAGGGCTCGGCAATCAGCCCCAGCATTTT.